These T cell receptor beta chains were read from a single sample in a study of PD-L1 blockade in urothelial cancer. Repertoires were generated with immunoSEQ multiplex PCR, while TCRdb's copy carries only in-frame clones and drops some. Altogether fewer than 80,000 clones are present, around 86% being singletons, with the ten largest covering roughly 3.5%. This specimen consisted of PBMCs, obtained around atezolizumab (anti-PD-L1) treatment. These receptors all stem from an older man with urothelial cancer. The CDR3 runs from the conserved cysteine through the conserved F or W. A D gene is named only where the DNA matches it firmly. For some rows the clone size is stated as once, few or many, or as a class when expanded; others skip it.

CDR3aa	CDR3nt	j_gene	abundance	v_gene	len	d_gene
CASTDSGGYTF	TGCGCCAGCACCGACAGTGGAGGCTACACCTTC	TRBJ1-2	-	TRBV10-2	11	-
CASSLLYEQYF	TGTGCCAGCAGCTTACTCTACGAGCAGTACTTC	TRBJ2-7	few	TRBV7-2	11	-
CASSLGLAGVVDTQYF	TGCGCCAGCAGCCTAGGACTAGCGGGAGTCGTGGATACGCAGTATTTT	TRBJ2-3	-	TRBV5-1	16	TRBD2
CASSPIADTQYF	TGTGCCAGTAGCCCAATAGCAGATACGCAGTATTTT	TRBJ2-3	-	TRBV19	12	-
CASSQGYDGDYEQYF	TGCGCCAGCAGCCAAGGGTACGACGGAGACTACGAGCAGTACTTC	TRBJ2-7	-	TRBV4-1	15	-
CASRDRGIMNTEAFF	TGTGCCAGTAGGGACAGGGGTATTATGAACACTGAAGCTTTCTTT	TRBJ1-1	once	TRBV19	15	TRBD1
CATGRGANTEAFF	TGTGCCACGGGCCGCGGGGCGAACACTGAAGCTTTCTTT	TRBJ1-1	once	TRBV15	13	-
CASSILRGSYGYTF	TGTGCCAGTAGTATCTTACGAGGGTCCTATGGCTACACCTTC	TRBJ1-2	-	TRBV19	14	-
CASGKAGGAEQYF	TGCGCCAGCGGAAAAGCAGGGGGTGCAGAGCAGTACTTC	TRBJ2-7	-	TRBV5-1	13	TRBD1
CASSQDPGHLYQPQHF	TGCGCCAGCAGCCAAGATCCAGGGCATCTCTATCAGCCCCAGCATTTT	TRBJ1-5	-	TRBV4-1	16	-
CASSLDGQLYGYTF	TGTGCCAGCAGCTTAGACGGACAGCTCTATGGCTACACCTTC	TRBJ1-2	few	TRBV7-9	14	-
CASSLGGLGEKLFF	TGTGCCAGCAGCTTAGGGGGGCTTGGGGAAAAACTGTTTTTT	TRBJ1-4	-	TRBV7-2	14	-
CASSVGGRGEQYF	TGTGCCAGCAGTGTGGGCGGTAGGGGCGAGCAGTACTTC	TRBJ2-7	-	TRBV2	13	-
CASTLDRTEAFF	TGTGCCAGCACCCTGGACAGAACTGAAGCTTTCTTT	TRBJ1-1	-	TRBV2	12	-
CASSIVGAYNEQFF	TGTGCCAGTAGTATAGTAGGGGCCTACAATGAGCAGTTCTTC	TRBJ2-1	-	TRBV19	14	-
CASSLVRSTDTQYF	TGTGCCAGCAGCTTAGTGAGAAGCACAGATACGCAGTATTTT	TRBJ2-3	once	TRBV7-2	14	-
CASSSPGKTSYEQYF	TGTGCCAGCAGTTCCCCCGGGAAAACCTCCTACGAGCAGTACTTC	TRBJ2-7	-	TRBV6-6	15	-
CASSPPGQGRRGAFF	TGTGCCAGCAGCCCTCCGGGACAGGGTAGACGAGGAGCTTTCTTT	TRBJ1-1	-	TRBV5-6	15	TRBD1
CASSPGTGAAQPQHF	TGTGCCAGTAGTCCGGGGACAGGGGCCGCTCAGCCCCAGCATTTT	TRBJ1-5	few	TRBV19	15	TRBD1
CAISEYAGVTEAFF	TGTGCCATCAGTGAGTATGCCGGGGTCACTGAAGCTTTCTTT	TRBJ1-1	-	TRBV10-3	14	-
CASSLGAQGASNTEAFF	TGTGCCAGCAGCTTAGGAGCCCAGGGGGCTTCGAACACTGAAGCTTTCTTT	TRBJ1-1	few	TRBV11-2	17	TRBD1
CASSALTGVNEKLFF	TGTGCCAGCAGTGCCCTGACAGGGGTTAATGAAAAACTGTTTTTT	TRBJ1-4	-	TRBV6-1	15	TRBD1
CASSLVGAGVSEQFF	TGTGCTAGCAGCTTAGTCGGGGCGGGGGTGAGTGAGCAGTTCTTC	TRBJ2-1	-	TRBV7-7	15	TRBD2
CASSLAGDPGTYEQYF	TGTGCCAGCAGTTTAGCGGGAGACCCCGGAACCTACGAGCAGTACTTC	TRBJ2-7	-	TRBV27	16	TRBD2
CASSSVVFTRRAYEQYF	TGTGCCAGCAGCTCCGTGGTTTTTACGCGGCGGGCCTACGAGCAGTACTTC	TRBJ2-7	once	TRBV11-2	17	-
CASSQGQRDTDTQYF	TGCGCCAGCAGCCAAGGACAGAGAGACACAGATACGCAGTATTTT	TRBJ2-3	-	TRBV4-1	15	-
CASSLGGVENTEAFF	TGTGCCAGCAGCTTGGGCGGGGTGGAGAACACTGAAGCTTTCTTT	TRBJ1-1	-	TRBV5-4	15	-
CASSFTPRGYYNEQFF	TGTGCCAGCAGTTTCACGCCCCGGGGGTACTACAATGAGCAGTTCTTC	TRBJ2-1	-	TRBV6-6	16	-
CASGAEQETQYF	TGTGCCAGCGGGGCAGAGCAAGAGACCCAGTACTTC	TRBJ2-5	-	TRBV2	12	-
CASSLALASVNEQFF	TGCGCCAGCAGCTTGGCCCTTGCTAGCGTCAATGAGCAGTTCTTC	TRBJ2-1	few	TRBV5-1	15	-
CASSLEGIQFF	TGTGCCAGCAGTTTAGAGGGTATACAGTTCTTC	TRBJ2-1	few	TRBV27	11	-
CSGQSGGPSTDTQYF	TGCAGCGGGCAGAGCGGGGGGCCTAGCACAGATACGCAGTATTTT	TRBJ2-3	few	TRBV29-1	15	TRBD2
CASSFSGGLVNTEAFF	TGTGCCAGCAGCTTTTCAGGGGGCCTAGTCAACACTGAAGCTTTCTTT	TRBJ1-1	-	TRBV7-6	16	TRBD1
CASCQKDISELTDTQYF	TGTGCCAGCTGCCAGAAGGACATCTCCGAACTCACAGATACGCAGTATTTT	TRBJ2-3	once	TRBV6-4	17	-
CASSRLAGGPYEQYF	TGTGCCAGCAGTCGACTAGCGGGAGGGCCTTACGAGCAGTACTTC	TRBJ2-7	-	TRBV5-6	15	TRBD2
CASSLSPGEETQYF	TGCGCCAGCAGCCTGTCACCAGGGGAAGAGACCCAGTACTTC	TRBJ2-5	-	TRBV5-1	14	-
CASSATDSNQPQHF	TGCGCCAGCAGTGCGACAGATAGCAATCAGCCCCAGCATTTT	TRBJ1-5	-	TRBV10-1	14	-
CASSPARGSGANVLTF	TGTGCCAGCAGCCCAGCTCGGGGCTCTGGGGCCAACGTCCTGACTTTC	TRBJ2-6	-	TRBV7-6	16	-